This T cell receptor (beta chain) was captured in a study of T cells in Graves' hyperthyroidism and ophthalmopathy. TCR beta CDR3 sequences were amplified from RNA transcripts. A first-round RT-PCR of the TCR CDR3 used the HTBI primer set. From the multiplex PCR reads, TCRdb called clonotypes with MiXCR, one entry per CDR3 protein. The sample includes some 770,000 distinct CDR3 sequences, approximately 16% of them seen just once. Study results and limitations: Through a model of 13 V-J features, ophthalmopathy was separated from stable hyperthyroidism.

Germline assignment: CDR1 LGHDT and CDR2 YNNKEL (reference sequence). With V trimmed by 7 bases and J by 6 bases, 12 bases remained unmatched. The CDR3 contains 16 residues. This clonotype was seen many times. The antigen is not known. An absence of ophthalmopathy progression within 18 months meant stable Graves' hyperthyroidism. This TCR was sampled from a young man with Graves' hyperthyroidism. The sequencing input was blood. The V gene is TRBV3-1, the J gene TRBJ2-1; 10 nucleotides align to TRBD2. The CDR3 region is CASKGRLAGVGNEQFF. The DNA of the CDR3 is TGTGCCAGCAAAGGACGGCTAGCGGGAGTAGGCAATGAGCAGTTCTTC.